This TCR beta chain originates from a study of cytomegalovirus exposure and HLA in healthy donors. Study conclusions and caveats: Confirmation in vitro established that a few CMV-associated chains were specific for CMV antigens.

The CDR3 extends over 12 amino acids. Germline CDR1 is MNHEY and CDR2 is SMNVEV (reference sequence). The J segment lost 10 bases and the V segment lost 9 bases, leaving 3 bases of the junction unmatched. Remarks on this clone: Antigen specificity is unknown.

The method was immunoSEQ multiplex PCR; TCRdb's version includes in-frame clones alone and lacks a portion of them. The table includes 250,000 to 300,000 clones, about 86% detected once. The sequenced material came from PBMCs. The clonotype originates from a woman aged 18-29 years in good health and CMV-seronegative. The rearrangement uses TRBV27 and TRBJ1-6; 10 bases align to TRBD1. The CDR3 region has the DNA TGTGCCAGTTCGACAGGGGGCTCACCCCTCCACTTT. Its translation is CASSTGGSPLHF.